Below, 18 T cell receptor beta chains from the same sample are listed, as sequenced in a study of shared clonotypes between healthy human individuals. Sequenced by immunoSEQ multiplex PCR; TCRdb stores in-frame clones only, minus some. In the table there are some 500,000 clones, 79% of which are singletons. What was sequenced was PBMCs. Receptors were obtained from a woman aged 40 to 50 in good health. Some clones in this sample may be carry-over from other donors' samples.

The V and J genes are TRBV5-1 and TRBJ2-1; 8 nucleotides line up with TRBD1. Trimming removed 2 bases from V and 9 bases from J; junction bases left unmatched: 10. Germline CDR1 reads SGHRS; CDR2 reads YFSETQ. CDR3 size: 15 residues. The CDR3 nucleotides are TGCGCCAGCAGCTTAGGGGACAGGACACCTGGTGAGCAGTTCTTC. Its translation: CASSLGDRTPGEQFF.

J is TRBJ2-3 and V is TRBV7-9; D call uncertain. V lost 5 bases and J 1 base, leaving 16 bases between the germline ends. CDR3 size: 16 residues. Germline lookup yields CDR1 SEHNR and CDR2 FQNEAQ (reference sequence). The CDR3 region is CASSRNSNIGTDTQYF. CDR3 sequence (DNA): TGTGCCAGCAGCCGCAACAGCAATATAGGCACAGATACGCAGTATTTT.

This clone turned up a few times. The chain has TRBV2 and TRBJ1-2; a weak D match, TRBD1 (5 bases). There are 12 residues in the CDR3. CDR1 and CDR2 (germline): SNHLY, FYNNEI. V was pared by 5 bases and J by 8 bases, with 12 bases between. CDR3 sequence: CASSTGVRGYTF. The CDR3 region has the DNA TGTGCCAGCAGTACAGGCGTTCGGGGCTACACCTTC. Full variable domain (remainder filled in from reference TRBV2 and TRBJ1-2): EPEVTQTPSHQVTQMGQEVILRCVPISNHLYFYWYRQILGQKVEFLVSFYNNEISEKSEIFDDQFSVERPDGSNFTLKIRSTKLEDSAMYFCASSTGVRGYTFGSGTRLTVV.

The J gene is TRBJ2-5, the V gene TRBV4-2; TRBD2 matches 7 bases. The CDR3 has 15 residues. The germline gives CDR1 LGHNA, CDR2 YNFKEQ. J lost 1 base, V lost 0 bases, and 2 bases had no gene match. The CDR3 here is CASSQDSGPQETQYF. In DNA, the CDR3 is TGTGCCAGCAGCCAAGATAGCGGGCCCCAAGAGACCCAGTACTTC.

The V gene is TRBV7-2, the J gene TRBJ2-2; D may correspond to TRBD1 or TRBD2 (6 bases each). Germline values: CDR1 SGHTA, CDR2 FQGNSA. The CDR3 contains 16 residues. V was clipped by 3 bases and J by 5 bases, with 16 bases between them. Here the CDR3 reads CASSFHGGAGTGELFF. The CDR3 DNA reads TGTGCCAGCAGCTTTCACGGGGGCGCGGGGACCGGGGAGCTGTTTTTT.

This clone was observed at least ten times. The CDR3 coding sequence is TGTGCCAGCAGCTATGGGACAGCGAACACTGAAGCTTTCTTT. Amino acids: CASSYGTANTEAFF. The chain employs TRBV7-2 and TRBJ1-1, with 7 nucleotides matching TRBD1. This CDR3 comprises 14 residues. Looked up from germline, CDR1 is SGHTA and CDR2 is FQGNSA. Unmatched junction bases numbered 3, after V lost 4 bases and J lost 1 base.

This chain connects TRBV9 to TRBJ1-1; 9 bases match TRBD1. The CDR3 is made up of 15 amino acids. V lost 3 bases to trimming and J lost 5 bases; unmatched junction nucleotides: 8. Looked up from germline, CDR1 is SGDLS and CDR2 is YYNGEE. The CDR3 DNA sequence: TGTGCCAGCAGCGCTGGGACAGGGCATAGGACTGAAGCTTTCTTT. It translates to CASSAGTGHRTEAFF.

The chain combines TRBV27 with TRBJ1-5, with 9 bases that match TRBD1. This CDR3 contains 15 residues. V lost 3 bases, J lost 5 bases, and 5 bases stayed unmatched. Germline CDR1 is MNHEY and CDR2 is SMNVEV (reference sequence). The chain's CDR3 is CASSFWGQGDQPQHF. CDR3 DNA sequence: TGTGCCAGCAGTTTTTGGGGACAGGGAGATCAGCCCCAGCATTTT.

The chain employs TRBV28 and TRBJ2-1, with a tentative D call TRBD1 (5 bases). The CDR3 extends over 15 amino acids. The V gene's germline CDR1 is MDHEN and CDR2 SYDVKM. Trimming stripped 3 bases from V and 8 bases from J, with 17 bases between. The CDR3 protein is CASSFGRGRFYEQFF. CDR3 nucleotide sequence: TGTGCCAGCAGTTTCGGAAGGGGTCGGTTTTATGAGCAGTTCTTC.

This sequence joins TRBV10-3 and TRBJ2-1; D is ambiguous. CDR3 size: 18 residues. From germline, CDR1 is ENHRY and CDR2 SYGVKD. Trimming pared 3 bases from V and 4 bases from J, leaving 22 bases between. The CDR3 is CAISDREAVSDRYNEQFF. Here the CDR3 DNA reads TGTGCCATCAGTGACCGCGAGGCTGTCAGCGATCGATACAATGAGCAGTTCTTC.

This clone has a count of ten or more. The rearrangement uses TRBV6-4 and TRBJ2-7; the match to TRBD2 covers 9 bases. V shed 3 bases, J shed 0 bases, and the junction held 3 bases outside the gene matches. The germline V gene encodes CDR1 MRHNA and CDR2 SNTAGT. The CDR3 contains 15 residues. The CDR3 spells CASSEIAGDSYEQYF. The CDR3 coding sequence is TGTGCCAGCAGTGAAATAGCGGGAGACTCCTACGAGCAGTACTTC.

This chain links TRBV7-3 with TRBJ2-3; D is unclear. This CDR3 comprises 15 residues. Germline values: CDR1 SGHTA, CDR2 FQGTGA. Trimming left V 0 bases short and J 2 bases short, with 9 bases between. The CDR3 nucleotides are TGTGCCAGCAGCTTAACCGGTATGGACACAGATACGCAGTATTTT. As protein: CASSLTGMDTDTQYF.

The V gene is TRBV5-1, the J gene TRBJ2-3; the D gene is possibly TRBD2 (6 bases). The CDR3 is 15 residues long. The V gene's germline CDR1 is SGHRS and CDR2 YFSETQ. Between the trimmed V and J ends, which lost 1 base and 1 base, there was a span of 10 bases. As DNA, the CDR3 is TGCGCCAGCAGCTTGTTTAAGCGGGGCACAGATACGCAGTATTTT. It specifies CASSLFKRGTDTQYF.

This clone was seen more than once but under ten times. The genes are TRBV2 and TRBJ2-7; D gene ambiguous. The CDR3 totals 11 residues. V was pared by 4 bases and J by 3 bases, with 4 bases between. Germline CDR1 SNHLY, CDR2 FYNNEI. The CDR3 DNA reads TGTGCCAGCAGTGGACACTACGAGCAGTACTTC. Protein: CASSGHYEQYF.

Comment on this clone: This may stem from a read error, because a much larger clone lies one nucleotide away. The chain's CDR3 is CASKGTGGSHERYF. CDR3 in DNA: TGTGCCAGCAAAGGGACAGGGGGCTCCCACGAGCGGTACTTC. The chain uses TRBV28 and TRBJ2-7; TRBD1 matches 12 bases. In germline, CDR1 is MDHEN, CDR2 SYDVKM. The length of the CDR3 is 14 residues.

The V call is TRBV6-1, the J call TRBJ1-2; tentative D call: TRBD1 (5 bases). Trimming took 2 bases from V and 7 from J, leaving 8 bases between them. Germline V lookup: CDR1 MNHNS, CDR2 SASEGT. This CDR3 is built from 12 residues. This chain's CDR3 is CASSEQGLGYTF. DNA for the CDR3: TGTGCCAGCAGTGAACAGGGTCTTGGCTACACCTTC.

The CDR3 here is CASSETHSSGANVLTF. CDR3 nucleotides: TGTGCCAGCAGTGAGACACATTCCTCTGGGGCCAACGTCCTGACTTTC. The genes are TRBV2 and TRBJ2-6; D unclear. The CDR3 length is 16 residues. Trimming left V 3 bases short and J 0 bases short, with 9 bases between. In germline, CDR1 is SNHLY, CDR2 FYNNEI.

This chain joins TRBV2 and TRBJ2-1; TRBD2 agrees at 10 bases. The J segment lost 4 bases and the V segment lost 6 bases, leaving 6 bases of the junction unmatched. There are 15 residues in the CDR3. Germline V lookup: CDR1 SNHLY, CDR2 FYNNEI. The CDR3 spells CASRGWTSGYNEQFF. The CDR3 nucleotides are TGTGCCAGCAGGGGGTGGACTAGCGGATACAATGAGCAGTTCTTC. Using reference TRBV2 and TRBJ2-1 for the parts outside the CDR3, the full variable domain is EPEVTQTPSHQVTQMGQEVILRCVPISNHLYFYWYRQILGQKVEFLVSFYNNEISEKSEIFDDQFSVERPDGSNFTLKIRSTKLEDSAMYFCASRGWTSGYNEQFFGPGTRLTVL.